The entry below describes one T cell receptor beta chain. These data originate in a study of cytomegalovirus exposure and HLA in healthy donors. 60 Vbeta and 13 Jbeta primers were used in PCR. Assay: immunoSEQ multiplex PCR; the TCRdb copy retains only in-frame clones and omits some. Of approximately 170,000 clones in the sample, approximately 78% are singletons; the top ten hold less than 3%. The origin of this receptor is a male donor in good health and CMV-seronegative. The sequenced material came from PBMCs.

The CDR3 here is CAWSVPLTGGSTEAFF. The CDR3 DNA sequence: TGTGCCTGGAGTGTCCCACTTACAGGGGGCAGCACTGAAGCTTTCTTT. The rearrangement uses TRBV30 and TRBJ1-1, with TRBD1 identical over 9 bases. The CDR3 is made up of 16 amino acids. Germline CDR1 and CDR2: GTSNPN and SVGIG (reference sequence). With V trimmed by 0 bases and J by 4 bases, 9 bases remained unmatched.